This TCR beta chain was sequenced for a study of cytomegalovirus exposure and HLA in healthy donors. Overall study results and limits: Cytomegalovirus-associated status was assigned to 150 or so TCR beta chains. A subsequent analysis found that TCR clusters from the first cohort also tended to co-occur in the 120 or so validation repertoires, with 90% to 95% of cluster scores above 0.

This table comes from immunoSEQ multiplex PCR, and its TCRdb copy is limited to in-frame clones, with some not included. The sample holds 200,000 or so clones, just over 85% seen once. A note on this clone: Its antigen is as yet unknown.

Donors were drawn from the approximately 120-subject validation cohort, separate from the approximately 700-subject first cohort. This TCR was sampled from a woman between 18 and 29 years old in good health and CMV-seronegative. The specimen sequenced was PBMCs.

The CDR3 DNA sequence: TGTGCCAGCTCACCCGGGACTACCTCCTACGAGCAGTACTTC. Translating it yields CASSPGTTSYEQYF. The V and J genes are TRBV18 and TRBJ2-7; 7 bases align to TRBD2. After removal of 3 bases from V and 0 bases from J, the junction contained 2 bases not matched to a gene. Per the germline V gene, CDR1 is KGHSH and CDR2 is LQKENI. The CDR3 sequence is 14 residues long.